The T cell receptor beta chain under discussion was sequenced for a study of T cell changes during pregnancy in multiple sclerosis. CDR3 length: 18 amino acids. The germline V gene encodes CDR1 MNHEY and CDR2 SMNVEV (reference sequence). After removal of 4 bases from V and 5 bases from J, the junction contained 16 bases not matched to a gene. Repertoires were generated with immunoSEQ multiplex PCR, while TCRdb's copy carries only in-frame clones and drops some. The sample carries 78,000 or so clones, approximately 90% recorded once. The specimen comprised peripheral blood, sampled before pregnancy. This clonotype was obtained from a female donor with multiple sclerosis, enrolled in a pregnancy study. The chain links TRBV27 to TRBJ2-3; 9 nucleotides agree with TRBD2. CDR3 sequence (DNA): TGTGCCAGCAGTTCACACACCTTAGCGGGAGTGGGAGGAGATACGCAGTATTTT. Amino acid sequence: CASSSHTLAGVGGDTQYF.